The TCR beta chain under discussion was sequenced for a study of cytomegalovirus exposure and HLA in healthy donors. With 3 bases removed from V and 3 bases from J, the gap between germline ends came to 14 bases. The CDR3 loop spans 15 amino acids. CDR1 and CDR2 from the germline V gene are LNHNV and YYDKDF (reference sequence). With respect to this clone: Its target is not known.

Study observations and caveats: Presence/absence comparisons presumed near-even sequencing depth among donors.

The PCR made use of 60 Vbeta and 13 Jbeta primers. Repertoires were generated with immunoSEQ multiplex PCR, while TCRdb's copy carries only in-frame clones and drops some. Here the sample spans more than 150,000 clones, over 80% being singletons. This chain connects TRBV15 to TRBJ1-2; TRBD1 is a possible D gene (5 bases). The sequencing sample was made of PBMCs. This TCR came from a woman between 18 and 30 years old in good health and CMV-seronegative. CDR3 residues: CATSRYTGEDYGYTF. CDR3 bases: TGTGCCACCAGCAGGTATACGGGGGAGGACTATGGCTACACCTTC.